Detailed here is one T cell receptor (beta chain). What it recognizes is unknown. This CDR3 is also generated by other DNA sequences in the sample. Sequencing used immunoSEQ multiplex PCR; TCRdb keeps in-frame clones, though not all of them. The sample consists of roughly 500,000 clones, 81% of them appearing once. The source of the sample is a study of shared clonotypes between healthy human individuals. Study-level findings and limits: Clonotype sharing levels among donors were expected to vary with sequencing depth. The study sampled only blood, and tissue repertoires likely differ.

Without sorting, samples used about 90 million PBMCs for genomic DNA. Trimming cost V 3 bases and J 0 bases, with 2 bases left between them. CDR3 length: 12 residues. Per the germline V gene, CDR1 is SGHVS and CDR2 is FQNEAQ. Sequences were obtained from PBMCs. The source of this sequence is a woman aged 40 to 50 in good health. Some clones in this sample may be carry-over from other donors' samples. The chain has TRBV7-8 and TRBJ1-1, with D uncertain. CDR3 region: CASSFLNTEAFF. Written as DNA, the CDR3 is TGTGCCAGCAGCTTCCTGAACACTGAAGCTTTCTTT.